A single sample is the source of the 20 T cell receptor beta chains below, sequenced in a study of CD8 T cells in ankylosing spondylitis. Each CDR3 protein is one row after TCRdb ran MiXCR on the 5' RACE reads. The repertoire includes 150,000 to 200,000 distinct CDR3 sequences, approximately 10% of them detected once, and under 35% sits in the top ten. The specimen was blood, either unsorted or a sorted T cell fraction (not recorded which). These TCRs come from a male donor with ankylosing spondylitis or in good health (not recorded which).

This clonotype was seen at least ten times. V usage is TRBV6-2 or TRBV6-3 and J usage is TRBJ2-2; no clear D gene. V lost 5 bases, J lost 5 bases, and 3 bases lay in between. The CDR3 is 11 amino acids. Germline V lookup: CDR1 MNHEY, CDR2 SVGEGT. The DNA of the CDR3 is TGTGCCAGCAGTGGGACCGGGGAGCTGTTTTTT. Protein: CASSGTGELFF.

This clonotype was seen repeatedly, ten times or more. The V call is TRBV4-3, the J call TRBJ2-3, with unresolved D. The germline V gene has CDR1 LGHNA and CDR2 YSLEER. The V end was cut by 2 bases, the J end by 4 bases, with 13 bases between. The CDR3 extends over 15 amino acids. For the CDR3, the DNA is TGCGCCAGCAGCCAATCCTCCGTTGGCGCAGATACGCAGTATTTT. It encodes CASSQSSVGADTQYF.

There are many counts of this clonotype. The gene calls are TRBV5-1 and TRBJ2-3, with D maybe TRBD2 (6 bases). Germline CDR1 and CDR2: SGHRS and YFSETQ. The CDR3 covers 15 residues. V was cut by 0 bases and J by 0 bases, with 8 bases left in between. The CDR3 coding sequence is TGCGCCAGCAGCTTGGGGGAGGATAGCACAGATACGCAGTATTTT. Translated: CASSLGEDSTDTQYF. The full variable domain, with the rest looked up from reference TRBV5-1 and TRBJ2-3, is KAGVTQTPRYLIKTRGQQVTLSCSPISGHRSVSWYQQTPGQGLQFLFEYFSETQRNKGNFPGRFSGRQFSNSRSEMNVSTLELGDSALYLCASSLGEDSTDTQYFGPGTRLTVL.

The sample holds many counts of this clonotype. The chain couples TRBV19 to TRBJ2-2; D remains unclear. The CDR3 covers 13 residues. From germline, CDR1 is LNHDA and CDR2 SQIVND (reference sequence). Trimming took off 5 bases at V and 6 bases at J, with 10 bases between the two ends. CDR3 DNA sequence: TGTGCCAGTAGTGGGTTGTTCGCCGGGGAGCTGTTTTTT. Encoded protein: CASSGLFAGELFF.

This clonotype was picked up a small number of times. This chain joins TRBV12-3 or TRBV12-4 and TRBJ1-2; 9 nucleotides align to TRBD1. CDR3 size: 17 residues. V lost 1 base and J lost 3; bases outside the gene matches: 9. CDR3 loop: CASSLGGAGQGYYGYTF. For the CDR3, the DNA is TGTGCCAGCAGTTTAGGGGGGGCGGGACAGGGATACTATGGCTACACCTTC.

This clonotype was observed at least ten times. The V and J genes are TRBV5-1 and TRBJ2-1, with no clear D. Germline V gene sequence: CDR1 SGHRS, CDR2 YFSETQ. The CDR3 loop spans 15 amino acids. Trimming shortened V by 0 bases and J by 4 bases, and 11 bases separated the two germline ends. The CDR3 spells CASSLDTDPYNEQFF. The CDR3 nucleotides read TGCGCCAGCAGCTTGGATACGGATCCTTACAATGAGCAGTTCTTC.

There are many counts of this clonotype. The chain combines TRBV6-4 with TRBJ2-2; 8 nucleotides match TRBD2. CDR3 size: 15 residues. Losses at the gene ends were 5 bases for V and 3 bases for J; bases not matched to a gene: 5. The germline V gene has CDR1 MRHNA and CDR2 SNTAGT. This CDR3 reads CASSSSGSDTGELFF. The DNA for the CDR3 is TGTGCCAGCAGTTCCAGCGGGAGCGACACCGGGGAGCTGTTTTTT.

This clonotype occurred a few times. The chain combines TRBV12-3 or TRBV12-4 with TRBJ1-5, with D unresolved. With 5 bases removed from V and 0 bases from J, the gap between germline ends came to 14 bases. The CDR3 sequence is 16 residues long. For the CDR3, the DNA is TGTGCCAGCAGTCCTGGGAACAGTCCTAGCAATCAGCCCCAGCATTTT. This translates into CASSPGNSPSNQPQHF.

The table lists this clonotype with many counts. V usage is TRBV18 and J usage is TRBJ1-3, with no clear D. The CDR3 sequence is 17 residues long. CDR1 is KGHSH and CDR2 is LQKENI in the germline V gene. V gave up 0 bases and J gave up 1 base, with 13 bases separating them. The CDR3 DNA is TGTGCCAGCTCACCACCCGGAGGGATGAGGTCTGGAAACACCATATATTTT. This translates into CASSPPGGMRSGNTIYF.

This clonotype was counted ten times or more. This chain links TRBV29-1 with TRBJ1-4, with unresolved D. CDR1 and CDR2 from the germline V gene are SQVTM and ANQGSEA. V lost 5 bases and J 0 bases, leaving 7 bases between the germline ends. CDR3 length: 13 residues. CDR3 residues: CSVNVATNEKLFF. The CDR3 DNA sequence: TGCAGCGTTAATGTGGCAACTAATGAAAAACTGTTTTTT.

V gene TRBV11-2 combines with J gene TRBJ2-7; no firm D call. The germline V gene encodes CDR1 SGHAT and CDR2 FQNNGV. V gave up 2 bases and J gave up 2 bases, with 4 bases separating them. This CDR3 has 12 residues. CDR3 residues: CASSLPTYEQYF. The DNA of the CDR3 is TGTGCCAGCAGCTTACCTACCTACGAGCAGTACTTC.

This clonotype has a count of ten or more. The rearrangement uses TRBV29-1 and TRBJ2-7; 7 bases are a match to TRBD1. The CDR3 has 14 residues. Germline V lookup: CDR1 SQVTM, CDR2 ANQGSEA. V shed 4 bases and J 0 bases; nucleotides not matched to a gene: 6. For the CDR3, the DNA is TGCAGCGTTGGTGAGACAGGGAGCTCCTACGAGCAGTACTTC. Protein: CSVGETGSSYEQYF.

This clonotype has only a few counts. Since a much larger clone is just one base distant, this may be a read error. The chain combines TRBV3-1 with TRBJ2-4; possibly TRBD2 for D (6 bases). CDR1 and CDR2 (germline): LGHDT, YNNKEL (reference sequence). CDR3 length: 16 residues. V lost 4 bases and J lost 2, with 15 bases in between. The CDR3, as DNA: TGTGCCAGCAGCCCACGGGTAGCGGCCACCAAAAACATTCAGTACTTC. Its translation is CASSPRVAATKNIQYF. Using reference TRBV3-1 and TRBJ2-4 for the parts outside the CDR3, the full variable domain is DTAVSQTPKYLVTQMGNDKSIKCEQNLGHDTMYWYKQDSKKFLKIMFSYNNKELIINETVPNRFSPKSPDKAHLNLHINSLELGDSAVYFCASSPRVAATKNIQYFGAGTRLSVL.

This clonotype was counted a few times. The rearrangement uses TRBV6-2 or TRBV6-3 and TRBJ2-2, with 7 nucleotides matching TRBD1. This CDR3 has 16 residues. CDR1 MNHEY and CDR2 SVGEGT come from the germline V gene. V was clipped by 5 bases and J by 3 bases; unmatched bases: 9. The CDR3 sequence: CASSLYRGEDTGELFF. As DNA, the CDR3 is TGTGCCAGCAGTCTTTACAGGGGCGAAGACACCGGGGAGCTGTTTTTT.

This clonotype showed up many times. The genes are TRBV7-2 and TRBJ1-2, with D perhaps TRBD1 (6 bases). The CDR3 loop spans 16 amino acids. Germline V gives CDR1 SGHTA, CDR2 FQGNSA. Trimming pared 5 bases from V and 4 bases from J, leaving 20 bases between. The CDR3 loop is CASSISFLGQTYGYTF. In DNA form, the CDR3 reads TGTGCCAGCAGCATAAGTTTTCTAGGACAGACCTATGGCTACACCTTC.

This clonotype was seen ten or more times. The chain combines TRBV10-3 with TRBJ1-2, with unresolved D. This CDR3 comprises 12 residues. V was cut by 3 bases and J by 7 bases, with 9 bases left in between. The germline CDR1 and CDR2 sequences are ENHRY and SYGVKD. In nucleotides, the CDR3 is TGTGCCATCAGTGAAGGGAAGAGTGGCTACACCTTC. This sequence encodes CAISEGKSGYTF.

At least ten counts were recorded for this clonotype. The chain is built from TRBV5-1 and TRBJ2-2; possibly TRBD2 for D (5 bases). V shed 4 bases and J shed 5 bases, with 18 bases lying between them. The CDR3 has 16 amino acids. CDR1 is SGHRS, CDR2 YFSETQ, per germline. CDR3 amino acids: CASSEVGLQTTGELFF. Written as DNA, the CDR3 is TGCGCCAGCAGCGAAGTCGGACTTCAAACGACCGGGGAGCTGTTTTTT.

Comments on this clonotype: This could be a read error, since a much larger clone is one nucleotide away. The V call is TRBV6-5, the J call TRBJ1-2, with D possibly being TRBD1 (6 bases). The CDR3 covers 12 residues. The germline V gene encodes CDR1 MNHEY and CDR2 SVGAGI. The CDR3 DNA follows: TGTGCCAGCAGTTCCTACAGGGACGGCTGCACCTTC. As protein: CASSSYRDGCTF.

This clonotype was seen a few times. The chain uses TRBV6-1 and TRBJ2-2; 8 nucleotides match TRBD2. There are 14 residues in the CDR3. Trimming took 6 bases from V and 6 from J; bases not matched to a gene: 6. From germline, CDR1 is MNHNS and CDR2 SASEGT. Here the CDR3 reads CASRLAGFAGELFF. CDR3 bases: TGTGCCAGCAGGCTAGCGGGCTTTGCCGGGGAGCTGTTTTTT.

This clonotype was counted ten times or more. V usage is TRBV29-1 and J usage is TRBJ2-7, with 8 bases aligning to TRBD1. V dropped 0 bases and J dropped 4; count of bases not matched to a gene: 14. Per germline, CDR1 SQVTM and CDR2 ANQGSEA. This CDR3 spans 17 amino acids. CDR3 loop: CSVEDGGTGRSPYEQYF. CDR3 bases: TGCAGCGTTGAAGATGGGGGGACAGGTAGATCCCCTTACGAGCAGTACTTC.